This T cell receptor (beta chain) was retrieved from a study of cytomegalovirus exposure and HLA in healthy donors. Study in general: Prior work identified around 120 million unique TCR beta sequences in some 200 million T cells.

In the case of this clone: The antigen is undetermined.

Germline V gene lookup returns CDR1 KGHSH and CDR2 LQKENI. Trimming took 3 bases from V and 3 from J; bases not matched to a gene: 7. The CDR3 is made up of 15 amino acids. A multiplex PCR was run with 60 Vbeta primers and 13 Jbeta primers. Generated by immunoSEQ multiplex PCR, the TCRdb table keeps only in-frame clones and is missing some. Of just over 150,000 clones in the sample, around 74% were seen once. Study-wide results and caveats: V- and J-gene trimming in TCR beta was tied to a missense DCLRE1C variant by an analysis performed later.

Input material: PBMCs. The sequence derives from a woman aged 30 to 39 in good health and CMV-seronegative. The chain carries TRBV18 and TRBJ2-7; 8 bases are shared with TRBD2. Here the CDR3 reads CASSPGGTRDYEQYF. As DNA, the CDR3 is TGTGCCAGCTCACCCGGGGGGACTAGGGACTACGAGCAGTACTTC.